The present entry profiles one T cell receptor beta chain with its context. The antigen remains undetermined. In the PCR, 60 Vbeta and 13 Jbeta primers were used. Clones were sequenced by immunoSEQ multiplex PCR, and TCRdb holds only the in-frame ones, with some missing. Altogether over 250,000 clones are present, more than 55% being singletons, with the ten largest covering about 2.2%. The data are from a study of cytomegalovirus exposure and HLA in healthy donors. Germline values: CDR1 SGHRS, CDR2 YFSETQ. The CDR3 is made up of 17 amino acids. The V and J ends lost 0 bases and 4 bases, in that order; junction bases with no gene match: 6. General study points: Excluded were some V segments that proved indistinguishable, including TRBV6-2 and TRBV6-3. In a later analysis, HLA-C alleles had the fewest associated TCRs, DRB1 alleles the most. Reports described diagnosis of cytomegalovirus status by the classifier as highly specific and sensitive. In vitro assays verified that a few CMV-associated chains recognized CMV antigens specifically.

The rearrangement links TRBV5-1 to TRBJ2-1; 11 nucleotides match TRBD2. This TCR derives from a female donor in good health and CMV-seronegative. The specimen was PBMCs. DNA for the CDR3: TGCGCCAGCAGCTTGGGGGGAGGGACTAGCGGTTACAATGAGCAGTTCTTC. Translation: CASSLGGGTSGYNEQFF.